This is a list of T cell receptor beta chains from one sample in a study of T cell changes during pregnancy in multiple sclerosis. Method: immunoSEQ multiplex PCR; TCRdb's copy keeps in-frame clones and lacks some. The sample records tens of thousands of clones, more than 90% being singletons. This specimen was peripheral blood, taken in the first trimester of pregnancy. Source of these receptors: a female donor with multiple sclerosis, enrolled in a pregnancy study. Both conserved end residues are part of each CDR3. D genes are given only for firm matches. Size is omitted from some rows. Given values are once, few, many or a class for expanded clones.

D: NA; V: TRBV27; size: NA; J: TRBJ1-4; DNA: TGTGCCAGCAGTTTTGCCGGAGGTTCCTTTCGACTGTTTTTT; CDR3: CASSFAGGSFRLFF
D: TRBD1; V: TRBV4-2; size: once; J: TRBJ1-1; DNA: TGTGCCAGCAGCCAAGGCGAACCAGGGGGCACTGAAGCTTTCTTT; CDR3: CASSQGEPGGTEAFF
D: NA; V: TRBV27; size: NA; J: TRBJ1-2; DNA: TGTGCCAGCAGTTTGGTCGGGGTAGGGTATGGCTACACCTTC; CDR3: CASSLVGVGYGYTF
D: NA; V: TRBV6-1; size: NA; J: TRBJ1-5; DNA: TGTGCCACCCTTTGGGCCCCCGGGAGGCCCCAGCATTTT; CDR3: CATLWAPGRPQHF
D: NA; V: TRBV6-5; size: NA; J: TRBJ1-1; DNA: TGTGCCAGCAGTTACCGGAGGGGGGGAACTGAAGCTTTCTTT; CDR3: CASSYRRGGTEAFF
D: NA; V: TRBV11-2; size: NA; J: TRBJ1-1; DNA: TGTGCCAGCAGCTTAGAAGCCAGGTCGAGTCGTACTGAAGCTTTCTTT; CDR3: CASSLEARSSRTEAFF
D: NA; V: TRBV5-6; size: NA; J: TRBJ1-2; DNA: TGTGCCAGCAGCTTGGGAACCAGGGGCGGCTACACCTTC; CDR3: CASSLGTRGGYTF
D: TRBD1; V: TRBV7-9; size: NA; J: TRBJ1-2; DNA: TGTGCCAGCAGCTCCGGGACAGGGTCTTCCCTGGATGGCTACACCTTC; CDR3: CASSSGTGSSLDGYTF
D: TRBD1; V: TRBV27; size: once; J: TRBJ2-7; DNA: TGTGCCAGCAGTCGGACAGGGGGCTACGAGCAGTACTTC; CDR3: CASSRTGGYEQYF
D: NA; V: TRBV30; size: NA; J: TRBJ1-1; DNA: TGTGCCTGGAGTTTTACCGGGGGGGGAACTGAAGCTTTCTTT; CDR3: CAWSFTGGGTEAFF
D: TRBD2; V: TRBV5-5; size: NA; J: TRBJ2-1; DNA: TGTGCCAGCAGCCCCCTAGCGGGAGGGCTGGATGAGCAGTTCTTC; CDR3: CASSPLAGGLDEQFF
D: NA; V: TRBV6-5; size: NA; J: TRBJ2-7; DNA: TGTGCCAGCAGTTACGGGCTAGCGCGTTCCTACGAGCAGTACTTC; CDR3: CASSYGLARSYEQYF
D: TRBD1; V: TRBV5-1; size: NA; J: TRBJ1-1; DNA: TGCGCCAGCAAAGGGGACAGGGTGGCGAACACTGAAGCTTTCTTT; CDR3: CASKGDRVANTEAFF
D: NA; V: TRBV19; size: NA; J: TRBJ1-1; DNA: TGTGCCAGTAGTATTGGGGGGGCGAACACTGAAGCTTTCTTT; CDR3: CASSIGGANTEAFF
D: NA; V: TRBV4-1; size: NA; J: TRBJ2-7; DNA: TGCGCCAGCAGCCAAGAGAGGGAGCAGTACTTC; CDR3: CASSQEREQYF
D: NA; V: TRBV19; size: NA; J: TRBJ1-1; DNA: TGTGCCAGTAGTATTGGGGGGGCAGGGCACGGGAACACTGAAGCTTTCTTT; CDR3: CASSIGGAGHGNTEAFF
D: NA; V: TRBV6-1; size: NA; J: TRBJ2-7; DNA: TGTGCCAGCAGTGAAGAGCGGTTGGCCTACGAGCAGTACTTC; CDR3: CASSEERLAYEQYF
D: TRBD1; V: TRBV7-9; size: NA; J: TRBJ2-2; DNA: TGTGCCAGCAGCACGGGACAGGGGCACGGGGAGCTGTTTTTT; CDR3: CASSTGQGHGELFF
D: NA; V: TRBV9; size: NA; J: TRBJ2-1; DNA: TGTGCCAGCAGCGCGCCAACTCGAGGCCGCAGCGATGAGCAGTTCTTC; CDR3: CASSAPTRGRSDEQFF
D: NA; V: TRBV18; size: few; J: TRBJ2-7; DNA: TGTGCCAGCTCACCACGTGGGAGCTCCTACGAGCAGTACTTC; CDR3: CASSPRGSSYEQYF
D: NA; V: TRBV6-5; size: NA; J: TRBJ1-2; DNA: TGTGCCAGCAGTTCCATTCAGGCAAACTATGGCTACACCTTC; CDR3: CASSSIQANYGYTF
D: TRBD1; V: TRBV6-5; size: NA; J: TRBJ2-5; DNA: TGTGCCAGCACTCCGGACAGGTACCAAGAGACCCAGTACTTC; CDR3: CASTPDRYQETQYF
D: NA; V: TRBV30; size: NA; J: TRBJ1-5; DNA: TGTGCCTGGAGTGCGCAGAGCAATCAGCCCCAGCATTTT; CDR3: CAWSAQSNQPQHF
D: TRBD2; V: TRBV5-1; size: NA; J: TRBJ2-3; DNA: TGCGCCAGCAGCTTACTAGCGGGAGGGCAAGATACGCAGTATTTT; CDR3: CASSLLAGGQDTQYF
D: NA; V: TRBV27; size: NA; J: TRBJ1-5; DNA: TGTGCCAGCAGTCTCCAACTCTATAGCAATCAGCCCCAGCATTTT; CDR3: CASSLQLYSNQPQHF
D: NA; V: TRBV4-1; size: NA; J: TRBJ2-5; DNA: TGCGCCAGCAGCCAAGACGTTGTTGCGGAGACCCAGTACTTC; CDR3: CASSQDVVAETQYF
D: NA; V: TRBV6-1; size: NA; J: TRBJ1-2; DNA: TGTGCCAGCAGTGAAGAACAGCTCCTGACCTGGGGCTACACCTTC; CDR3: CASSEEQLLTWGYTF
D: TRBD2; V: TRBV19; size: NA; J: TRBJ2-7; DNA: TGTGCCAGTAGTATAGTTCCGGGACTAGCGGGAAGGAACGAGCAGTACTTC; CDR3: CASSIVPGLAGRNEQYF
D: NA; V: TRBV4-2; size: NA; J: TRBJ2-1; DNA: TGTGCCAGCAGCCCGCGGGGAGGGAAGGGGGTAAGCTCCTACAATGAGCAGTTCTTC; CDR3: CASSPRGGKGVSSYNEQFF
D: NA; V: TRBV5-1; size: NA; J: TRBJ2-7; DNA: TGCGCCAGCATTGGAAGGGGCGGCGAGCAGTACTTC; CDR3: CASIGRGGEQYF
D: NA; V: TRBV19; size: NA; J: TRBJ2-7; DNA: TGTGCCAGTAGTATAAGGTCAGGGATCTACGAGCAGTACTTC; CDR3: CASSIRSGIYEQYF
D: TRBD1; V: TRBV7-8; size: once; J: TRBJ1-1; DNA: TGTGCCAGCAGCGTGGACAGGGTGAACACTGAAGCTTTCTTT; CDR3: CASSVDRVNTEAFF
D: TRBD2; V: TRBV4-3; size: NA; J: TRBJ2-1; DNA: TGCGCCAGCAGCCAGGGGAGGGGATATGAGCAGTTCTTC; CDR3: CASSQGRGYEQFF
D: TRBD1; V: TRBV6-5; size: NA; J: TRBJ1-2; DNA: TGTGCCAGCACCGACAGGGAACATGGCTACACCTTC; CDR3: CASTDREHGYTF
D: TRBD1; V: TRBV5-1; size: once; J: TRBJ2-7; DNA: TGCGCCAGCAGCTTAACTCCGGGACAGGGGTCATACGAGCAGTACTTC; CDR3: CASSLTPGQGSYEQYF
D: NA; V: TRBV9; size: NA; J: TRBJ2-7; DNA: TGTGCCAGCAGCGCCGACAGTACCACCTACGAGCAGTACTTC; CDR3: CASSADSTTYEQYF
D: TRBD1; V: TRBV19; size: NA; J: TRBJ2-1; DNA: TGTGCCAGTAGTGGGGACAGGGGGCGAAACAATGAGCAGTTCTTC; CDR3: CASSGDRGRNNEQFF
D: TRBD2; V: TRBV7-9; size: NA; J: TRBJ2-1; DNA: TGTGCCAGCAGCTTTCTTCCAGCGGGAGTCGACCATGAGCAGTTCTTC; CDR3: CASSFLPAGVDHEQFF
D: TRBD1; V: TRBV6-5; size: once; J: TRBJ2-5; DNA: TGTGCCAGCAGATCGGCCGGGACAGGGCAAGAGACCCAGTACTTC; CDR3: CASRSAGTGQETQYF
D: TRBD1; V: TRBV2; size: NA; J: TRBJ2-3; DNA: TGTGCCAGCAGTTCTGACAGGGCCACAGATACGCAGTATTTT; CDR3: CASSSDRATDTQYF
D: NA; V: TRBV25-1; size: NA; J: TRBJ1-2; DNA: TGTGCCAGCAGTGAATACAATGGCTACACCTTC; CDR3: CASSEYNGYTF
D: TRBD1; V: TRBV6-1; size: NA; J: TRBJ1-4; DNA: TGTGCCAGCAGTGAAGGCTTCGACAGGGTCCTACGTGAAAAACTGTTTTTT; CDR3: CASSEGFDRVLREKLFF
D: NA; V: TRBV5-1; size: few; J: TRBJ2-7; DNA: TGCGCCAGCAGCTTGCCTAGTAACGAGCAGTACTTC; CDR3: CASSLPSNEQYF
D: NA; V: TRBV7-2; size: NA; J: TRBJ1-1; DNA: TGTGCCAGCAGCGCTCGAGGGACAATCACTGAAGCTTTCTTT; CDR3: CASSARGTITEAFF
D: TRBD1; V: TRBV18; size: NA; J: TRBJ2-7; DNA: TGTGCCAGCTCACCCGGAGACAGGGGTTACGAGCAGTACTTC; CDR3: CASSPGDRGYEQYF
D: TRBD2; V: TRBV29-1; size: NA; J: TRBJ2-7; DNA: TGCAGCGTTGTGACTAGCGCCTACTACGAGCAGTACTTC; CDR3: CSVVTSAYYEQYF
D: NA; V: TRBV7-2; size: once; J: TRBJ2-3; DNA: TGTGCCAGCAGCTTAGGCAACCAGCTCGGGGCAGATACGCAGTATTTT; CDR3: CASSLGNQLGADTQYF
D: NA; V: TRBV28; size: NA; J: TRBJ2-7; DNA: TGTGCCAGCAGCCCCCAAGCTACGAAGCAGTACTTC; CDR3: CASSPQATKQYF
D: NA; V: TRBV10-3; size: NA; J: TRBJ2-2; DNA: TGTGCCATCAGGTCCGGGAACCCGAACACCGGGGAGCTGTTTTTT; CDR3: CAIRSGNPNTGELFF
D: NA; V: TRBV19; size: few; J: TRBJ2-7; DNA: TGTGCCAGTAGTTTGGGGGGGGCTGGCGAGCAGTACTTC; CDR3: CASSLGGAGEQYF
D: TRBD1; V: TRBV5-1; size: NA; J: TRBJ1-1; DNA: TGCGCCAGCAGCTCCCGGACAGGGTATGAAGCTTTCTTT; CDR3: CASSSRTGYEAFF
D: NA; V: TRBV10-1; size: NA; J: TRBJ2-1; DNA: TGCGCCAGCAGCGAGCCGGGTCGTCACTACAATGAGCAGTTCTTC; CDR3: CASSEPGRHYNEQFF
D: TRBD1; V: TRBV9; size: few; J: TRBJ1-2; DNA: TGTGCCAGCAGCCCCGGGGACAGGGTAACCTATGGCTACACCTTC; CDR3: CASSPGDRVTYGYTF
D: TRBD1; V: TRBV9; size: few; J: TRBJ1-1; DNA: TGTGCCAGCAGCGGGCTAGAACAGGGGGTTCTGGGTGAAGCTTTCTTT; CDR3: CASSGLEQGVLGEAFF
D: NA; V: TRBV7-2; size: NA; J: TRBJ2-4; DNA: TGTGCCAGCAGCTTAGATCCTAGCGCGGTCAAAAACATTCAGTACTTC; CDR3: CASSLDPSAVKNIQYF
D: NA; V: TRBV19; size: NA; J: TRBJ2-2; DNA: TGTGCCAGTAGTATAGCGGGAGCCGGGGAGCTGTTTTTT; CDR3: CASSIAGAGELFF
D: TRBD2; V: TRBV19; size: NA; J: TRBJ2-4; DNA: TGTGCCAGTAACCGGGACTATTCCAAAAACATTCAGTACTTC; CDR3: CASNRDYSKNIQYF
D: TRBD1; V: TRBV19; size: NA; J: TRBJ2-2; DNA: TGTGCCAGTAGTGCACGGGACAGGGGAACCGGGGAGCTGTTTTTT; CDR3: CASSARDRGTGELFF